The 14 T cell receptor beta chains given below trace back to one sample, sequenced in a study of a mutant IDH1 vaccine in newly diagnosed glioma. Noted time point: week 47, end of study. In the vaccine, a single dose held 300 ug of the mutant IDH1 20-mer peptide, along with topical imiquimod. Their specific antigens are unknown. Generated by immunoSEQ multiplex PCR, the TCRdb table keeps only in-frame clones and is missing some. The table has tens of thousands of clones, approximately 75% seen once. The source was PBMCs, collected from a glioma patient whose treatment included an IDH1 peptide vaccine. The source of these receptors is a man aged 40-50 years with glioma.

The chain joins TRBV10-3 to TRBJ1-2; 8 bases line up with TRBD1. Germline V CDR1 and CDR2: ENHRY, SYGVKD. Trimming cost V 0 bases and J 6 bases; bases outside gene matches: 12. This CDR3 region has 17 residues. This chain's CDR3 is CAISESKGQGILDGYTF. In DNA, the CDR3 is TGTGCCATCAGTGAGTCGAAAGGACAGGGAATTTTAGATGGCTACACCTTC.

V is TRBV29-1 and J is TRBJ1-2, with D maybe TRBD1 (5 bases). This CDR3 contains 14 residues. Germline values: CDR1 SQVTM, CDR2 ANQGSEA. Trimming stripped 3 bases from V and 3 bases from J, with 14 bases between. As DNA, the CDR3 is TGCAGCGTTGATGGCGGGGGTTCGGACTATGGCTACACCTTC. Translating gives CSVDGGGSDYGYTF.

Only a few counts were recorded for this clone. This chain connects TRBV7-2 to TRBJ1-1; D is possibly TRBD1 (5 bases). V lost 7 bases, J lost 3 bases, and 12 bases lay in between. Germline CDR1 and CDR2: SGHTA and FQGNSA. The CDR3 covers 13 residues. Written as DNA, the CDR3 is TGTGCCAGCACCTGGGGGGATTACACTGAAGCTTTCTTT. It encodes CASTWGDYTEAFF. Full variable domain (remainder filled in from reference TRBV7-2 and TRBJ1-1): GAGVSQSPSNKVTEKGKDVELRCDPISGHTALYWYRQSLGQGLEFLIYFQGNSAPDKSGLPSDRFSAERTGGSVSTLTIQRTQQEDSAVYLCASTWGDYTEAFFGQGTRLTVV.

This chain joins TRBV19 and TRBJ1-1; D uncertain. The length of the CDR3 is 13 residues. Germline V gives CDR1 LNHDA, CDR2 SQIVND (reference sequence). The V gene lost 3 bases and the J gene lost 9 bases, with 14 bases spanning the gap. CDR3 DNA sequence: TGTGCCAGTAGTATCCCGACCCGGGAGAAAGCTTTCTTT. Protein product: CASSIPTREKAFF.

The genes are TRBV2 and TRBJ1-5; 8 bases are shared with TRBD1. The V and J ends lost 6 bases and 4 bases, in that order; junction bases with no gene match: 11. CDR1 SNHLY and CDR2 FYNNEI come from the germline V gene. The CDR3 length is 16 residues. CDR3 bases: TGTGCCAGCAGCCTGGACAGGGCATCGGGTAATCAGCCCCAGCATTTT. Protein: CASSLDRASGNQPQHF.

V gene TRBV4-1 combines with J gene TRBJ1-1; possibly TRBD1 for D (6 bases). This CDR3 has 14 amino acids. Trimming removed 0 bases from V and 10 bases from J, with 15 bases in between. Germline V gene lookup returns CDR1 MGHRA and CDR2 YSYEKL. CDR3 residues: CASSQDMWGRGAFF. CDR3 coding DNA: TGCGCCAGCAGCCAAGATATGTGGGGGCGCGGAGCTTTCTTT.

V usage is TRBV6-1 and J usage is TRBJ1-3, with D possibly being TRBD1 (5 bases). Germline V lookup: CDR1 MNHNS, CDR2 SASEGT. The CDR3 runs 16 residues. Trimming left V 2 bases short and J 4 bases short, with 15 bases between. The CDR3, as DNA: TGTGCCAGCAGTGAATGGGGGGGGTCGGGAGGAAACACCATATATTTT. Its translation is CASSEWGGSGGNTIYF.

This clone was observed a handful of times. J is TRBJ2-1 and V is TRBV13; D is possibly TRBD2 (5 bases). V was clipped by 7 bases and J by 4 bases, with 14 bases between them. The germline V gene has CDR1 PRHDT and CDR2 FYEKMQ (reference sequence). CDR3 length: 14 amino acids. The chain's CDR3 is CASNLQSGYNEQFF. The CDR3 nucleotides are TGTGCCAGCAACCTACAATCGGGGTACAATGAGCAGTTCTTC.

This clone was recorded once. The V and J genes are TRBV25-1 and TRBJ1-2; 8 nucleotides line up with TRBD1. The length of the CDR3 is 17 residues. Per the germline V gene, CDR1 is MGHDK and CDR2 is SYGVNS. With 4 bases clipped from V and 1 base from J, the junction kept 11 bases outside the gene matches. The CDR3: CASSGLLDRDFNYGYTF. CDR3 coding DNA: TGTGCCAGCAGTGGGTTATTGGACAGGGACTTTAACTATGGCTACACCTTC.

The chain combines TRBV19 with TRBJ2-1, with 9 positions matching TRBD2. Trimming at V came to 3 bases and at J to 9 bases, leaving 6 bases not matched to a gene. The CDR3 covers 14 residues. Germline V gene data show CDR1 as LNHDA and CDR2 as SQIVND (reference sequence). DNA for the CDR3: TGTGCCAGTAGTATCGGCGGGGGGGCCGCTGAGCAGTTCTTC. This translates into CASSIGGGAAEQFF.

This chain joins TRBV5-1 and TRBJ1-6, with D possibly matching TRBD1 (6 bases). The CDR3 loop spans 19 amino acids. Germline V gives CDR1 SGHRS, CDR2 YFSETQ. V was clipped by 0 bases and J by 0 bases, with 16 bases between them. CDR3: CASSLGGRGPSSYNSPLHF. CDR3 coding DNA: TGCGCCAGCAGCTTGGGGGGTCGGGGGCCGAGCTCCTATAATTCACCCCTCCACTTT.

The chain employs TRBV7-9 and TRBJ2-7, with 9 bases lining up with TRBD2. After removal of 4 bases from V and 2 bases from J, the junction contained 6 bases not matched to a gene. The CDR3 covers 15 residues. Germline CDR1 reads SEHNR; CDR2 reads FQNEAQ (reference sequence). Here the CDR3 reads CASSSSGVGPYEQYF. The CDR3 bases are TGTGCCAGCAGCTCTAGCGGGGTGGGTCCCTACGAGCAGTACTTC.

This chain joins TRBV6-1 and TRBJ2-7; D tentatively reads TRBD1 or TRBD2 (5 bases each). Germline V gene lookup returns CDR1 MNHNS and CDR2 SASEGT. This CDR3 is 15 amino acids long. V dropped 3 bases and J dropped 3 bases, with 15 bases sitting between them. CDR3 DNA: TGTGCCAGCAGTGATCCTCCGGGACGGATCTACGAGCAGTACTTC. Protein sequence: CASSDPPGRIYEQYF.

The genes are TRBV30 and TRBJ2-7; 7 bases align to TRBD1. The germline gives CDR1 GTSNPN, CDR2 SVGIG (reference sequence). The junction had 4 bases not matched to a gene; V was cut back by 4 bases and J by 4 bases. The CDR3 runs 12 residues. CDR3 in DNA: TGTGCCTGGAACGAGGGGGCGTACGAGCAGTACTTC. This codes for CAWNEGAYEQYF.